The 29 T cell receptor beta chains below come from one sample, sequenced in a study of long-term antiretroviral therapy in people with HIV. This was the immunoSEQ v3.0 assay at survey level. The protocol was immunoSEQ multiplex PCR, while the TCRdb copy is restricted to in-frame clones and leaves out a portion. The table has 25,000 to 35,000 clones, 80% to 85% seen once. The sample in question was unsorted PBMCs, obtained 0.4 years after starting antiretroviral therapy. These receptor sequences come from a young man with HIV.

This chain links TRBV7-9 with TRBJ1-1; TRBD1 aligns across 8 bases. This CDR3 is 14 amino acids long. V was clipped by 5 bases and J by 3 bases; unmatched bases: 5. Germline CDR1 and CDR2: SEHNR and FQNEAQ (reference sequence). CDR3 protein: CASSPYRGDTEAFF. The CDR3 DNA is TGTGCCAGCAGCCCTTACAGGGGGGACACTGAAGCTTTCTTT.

V usage is TRBV5-5 and J usage is TRBJ1-1, with 7 bases fitting TRBD1. The CDR3 covers 14 residues. CDR1 and CDR2 from the germline V gene are SGHKS and YYEKEE (reference sequence). J was trimmed by 4 bases and V by 5 bases; bases with no gene match: 8. The CDR3 DNA reads TGTGCCAGCAGTCCGGGACAGTTGAGCACTGAAGCTTTCTTT. Translated, it gives CASSPGQLSTEAFF.

The V call is TRBV7-7, the J call TRBJ2-3; 11 bases line up with TRBD2. This CDR3 has 15 residues. V gave up 3 bases and J gave up 6 bases; unmatched junction bases: 5. Germline loops: CDR1 SSHAT, CDR2 FNYEAQ (reference sequence). The CDR3 is CASSLGLAARDTQYF. The CDR3 DNA sequence: TGTGCCAGCAGCTTGGGACTAGCGGCCAGGGATACGCAGTATTTT.

The chain is built from TRBV29-1 and TRBJ1-2; TRBD1 matches at 9 bases. Germline V gene sequence: CDR1 SQVTM, CDR2 ANQGSEA. This CDR3 is built from 14 residues. V gave up 4 bases and J gave up 8 bases; unmatched junction bases: 11. CDR3 amino acids: CSVVGQGREEGYTF. As DNA, the CDR3 is TGCAGCGTTGTGGGACAGGGCCGGGAGGAAGGCTACACCTTC.

This clone showed up just a few times. V and J are TRBV28 and TRBJ2-7, with D uncertain. This CDR3 spans 12 amino acids. V lost 8 bases and J lost 7, with 15 bases in between. Germline V gives CDR1 MDHEN, CDR2 SYDVKM. The CDR3 loop reads CASGPSFGEQYF. Here the CDR3 DNA reads TGTGCCAGCGGGCCCTCCTTCGGGGAGCAGTACTTC. Full variable domain (rest looked up from reference TRBV28 and TRBJ2-7): DVKVTQSSRYLVKRTGEKVFLECVQDMDHENMFWYRQDPGLGLRLIYFSYDVKMKEKGDIPEGYSVSREKKERFSLILESASTNQTSMYLCASGPSFGEQYFGPGTRLTVT.

This clone was observed once. The chain combines TRBV29-1 with TRBJ2-7, with a weak D call TRBD2 (6 bases). This CDR3 is built from 14 residues. V was trimmed by 7 bases and J by 0 bases, leaving 16 bases between them. CDR1 and CDR2 (germline): SQVTM, ANQGSEA. In DNA form, the CDR3 reads TGCAGCGCCCGTGTCGGGGGATTCTCCTACGAGCAGTACTTC. It translates to CSARVGGFSYEQYF.

V and J are TRBV12-5 and TRBJ1-2, with TRBD1 matching 11 bases. The CDR3 totals 17 residues. From germline, CDR1 is LGHNT and CDR2 FRNRAP. Trimming removed 7 bases from V and 2 bases from J; junction bases left unmatched: 12. CDR3 in DNA: TGTGCTAGTGCCGATCTAGGGACAGGGGGGAGAAACTATGGCTACACCTTC. Its protein is CASADLGTGGRNYGYTF.

The chain employs TRBV19 and TRBJ1-3; 7 bases align to TRBD1. With V trimmed by 5 bases and J by 6 bases, 10 bases remained unmatched. The CDR3 covers 15 residues. CDR1 and CDR2 from the germline V gene are LNHDA and SQIVND (reference sequence). The CDR3 DNA reads TGTGCCAGTAGTCCAAAGGACAGGTGGGAAAACACCATATATTTT. Residues: CASSPKDRWENTIYF.

The V call is TRBV28, the J call TRBJ2-2; possibly TRBD2 for D (8 bases). Germline CDR1 reads MDHEN; CDR2 reads SYDVKM. V lost 10 bases and J lost 2, with 20 bases in between. The CDR3 covers 16 residues. DNA for the CDR3: TGTGCCACCTCCCCCCCGGGAGGGGGCAACACCGGGGAGCTGTTTTTT. Amino acid sequence: CATSPPGGGNTGELFF.

This chain uses TRBV15 with TRBJ2-1; D gene uncertain. There are 12 residues in the CDR3. The V end was cut by 6 bases, the J end by 9 bases, with 12 bases between. Germline V CDR1 and CDR2: LNHNV, YYDKDF (reference sequence). The CDR3 here is CATSPQPGEQFF. The DNA for the CDR3 is TGTGCCACCAGTCCCCAGCCTGGTGAGCAGTTCTTC.

The chain has TRBV10-1 and TRBJ1-2; tentatively, D is TRBD1 (5 bases). In germline, CDR1 is WNHNN, CDR2 SYGVQD (reference sequence). The CDR3 runs 16 residues. The V end was cut by 2 bases, the J end by 5 bases, with 18 bases between. The CDR3 DNA is TGCGCCAGCAGTGAGACGGGGGACCCCCGTTGGTATGGCTACACCTTC. It yields the protein CASSETGDPRWYGYTF.

The V call is TRBV29-1, the J call TRBJ2-7; no reliable D call. This CDR3 region has 12 residues. The V gene's germline CDR1 is SQVTM and CDR2 ANQGSEA. V gave up 4 bases and J gave up 1 base, with 8 bases separating them. The CDR3 nucleotides read TGCAGCGTTGCGTCAGCGTCCTACGAGCAGTACTTC. It codes for CSVASASYEQYF.

This rearrangement joins TRBV14 to TRBJ2-7; 7 bases map to TRBD1. The germline V gene has CDR1 SGHDN and CDR2 FVKESK. Trimming removed 6 bases from V and 2 bases from J; junction bases left unmatched: 4. CDR3 length: 13 residues. This chain's CDR3 is CASRAQGAYEQYF. The CDR3 coding sequence is TGTGCCAGCAGGGCGCAGGGGGCCTACGAGCAGTACTTC.

V and J are TRBV6-4 and TRBJ2-1, with 12 bases aligning to TRBD2. Germline V gene data show CDR1 as MRHNA and CDR2 as SNTAGT. The trim removed 0 bases at V and 6 bases at J, leaving 0 bases unmatched. CDR3 size: 15 residues. The CDR3, as DNA: TGTGCCAGCAGTGACTCGACTAGCGGGAGCAATGAGCAGTTCTTC. It specifies CASSDSTSGSNEQFF.

This sequence joins TRBV13 and TRBJ2-7, with TRBD2 identical over 8 bases. The CDR3 has 14 amino acids. Germline V gene data show CDR1 as PRHDT and CDR2 as FYEKMQ (reference sequence). Trimming cost V 3 bases and J 4 bases; bases outside gene matches: 5. The CDR3 nucleotides are TGTGCCAGCAGCTTTCCCGGGAGGGCTTACGAGCAGTACTTC. This codes for CASSFPGRAYEQYF.

The chain links TRBV10-2 to TRBJ2-7; the D is unclear. Trimming removed 7 bases from V and 2 bases from J, with 18 bases in between. Germline V lookup: CDR1 WSHSY, CDR2 SAAADI. The CDR3 covers 15 residues. The CDR3 DNA sequence: TGCGCCAGCACGCCGGACCAGCGAGAGCCCTACGAGCAGTACTTC. Residues: CASTPDQREPYEQYF.

This clone is a singleton in its sample. The chain couples TRBV12-2 to TRBJ1-2; TRBD1 is the table's D call, not checked against the DNA. TRBV12-2 is recorded as a pseudogene. The CDR3 runs 14 residues. The CDR3 here is CASRSWTRNYGYTF. For the CDR3, the DNA is TGTGCAAGTCGCTCATGGACACGAAATTATGGCTACACCTTC.

This clone was picked up a small number of times. The chain joins TRBV18 to TRBJ1-4, with a tentative D call TRBD1 (6 bases). Deletions cut 0 bases from V and 8 bases from J, with 16 bases between. Per the germline V gene, CDR1 is KGHSH and CDR2 is LQKENI. This CDR3 is 16 amino acids long. The CDR3 here is CASSPPEGGSGEKLFF. The CDR3 DNA reads TGTGCCAGCTCACCACCTGAGGGGGGATCGGGGGAAAAACTGTTTTTT.

The chain joins TRBV9 to TRBJ1-1; D unclear. V was trimmed by 2 bases and J by 1 base, leaving 6 bases between them. From germline, CDR1 is SGDLS and CDR2 YYNGEE. This CDR3 has 13 amino acids. The CDR3 reads CASSVDQNTEAFF. The CDR3, as DNA: TGTGCCAGCAGCGTCGACCAGAACACTGAAGCTTTCTTT.

This clone was detected once. This rearrangement joins TRBV4-2 to TRBJ1-3; D uncertain. Germline V gene sequence: CDR1 LGHNA, CDR2 YNFKEQ. Trimming removed 4 bases from V and 4 bases from J, with 8 bases in between. CDR3 size: 13 residues. CDR3 sequence reads: CASSPPAGNTIYF. The DNA for the CDR3 is TGTGCCAGCAGCCCCCCCGCGGGAAACACCATATATTTT.

The rearrangement uses TRBV7-9 and TRBJ2-5; D is possibly TRBD2 (5 bases). The germline V gene has CDR1 SEHNR and CDR2 FQNEAQ (reference sequence). Trimming left V 5 bases short and J 3 bases short, with 13 bases between. CDR3 size: 14 residues. The CDR3: CASSTREGKETQYF. As DNA, the CDR3 is TGTGCCAGCAGCACTAGAGAGGGAAAAGAGACCCAGTACTTC.

This chain connects TRBV5-1 to TRBJ2-7; 9 nucleotides line up with TRBD2. There are 14 residues in the CDR3. With V trimmed by 6 bases and J by 3 bases, 7 bases remained unmatched. Germline assignment: CDR1 SGHRS and CDR2 YFSETQ. CDR3 sequence: CASNYDSGSYEQYF. The CDR3, as DNA: TGCGCCAGCAACTATGATAGCGGGAGCTACGAGCAGTACTTC.

The CDR3 DNA reads TGTGCCAGCAGTGACGGCGGCTTCACAGATACGCAGTATTTT. Translation gives CASSDGGFTDTQYF. The rearrangement links TRBV6-4 to TRBJ2-3, with unresolved D. V was trimmed by 2 bases and J by 2 bases, leaving 8 bases between them. The CDR3 has 14 amino acids. Per germline, CDR1 MRHNA and CDR2 SNTAGT.

The V and J genes are TRBV19 and TRBJ2-7, with 16 bases aligning to TRBD2. This CDR3 is built from 20 residues. Germline CDR1 and CDR2: LNHDA and SQIVND (reference sequence). J gave up 5 bases and V 4 bases, and 17 bases lay outside the gene matches. The chain's CDR3 is CASSTLPGTSGGAQPHEQYF. Here the CDR3 DNA reads TGTGCCAGTAGTACCCTACCCGGGACTAGCGGGGGGGCTCAACCCCACGAGCAGTACTTC.

The chain joins TRBV21-1 to TRBJ2-5; the listed D gene, TRBD2, was not tested against the DNA. TRBV21-1 is listed as a pseudogene. The CDR3 spans 17 residues. This chain's CDR3 is CASSKAPQGGLRETQYF. The CDR3 nucleotides read TGTGCCAGCAGCAAAGCGCCGCAGGGAGGTTTACGAGAGACCCAGTACTTC.

The rearrangement links TRBV7-9 to TRBJ1-4; 9 nucleotides line up with TRBD1. From germline, CDR1 is SEHNR and CDR2 FQNEAQ (reference sequence). CDR3 length: 14 residues. V was clipped by 3 bases and J by 7 bases; unmatched bases: 3. CDR3 sequence: CASSFLTGGEKLFF. In DNA form, the CDR3 reads TGTGCCAGCAGCTTCCTGACAGGGGGTGAAAAACTGTTTTTT.

This clone was observed a single time. The rearrangement uses TRBV19 and TRBJ2-7; D is unclear. Trimming left V 3 bases short and J 6 bases short, with 21 bases between. From germline, CDR1 is LNHDA and CDR2 SQIVND (reference sequence). The CDR3 runs 16 residues. CDR3: CASSIYPGLSFAEQYF. The CDR3, as DNA: TGTGCCAGTAGTATTTATCCCGGGTTATCGTTCGCCGAGCAGTACTTC. Together with reference TRBV19 and TRBJ2-7, the CDR3 gives the full variable domain: DGGITQSPKYLFRKEGQNVTLSCEQNLNHDAMYWYRQDPGQGLRLIYYSQIVNDFQKGDIAEGYSVSREKKESFPLTVTSAQKNPTAFYLCASSIYPGLSFAEQYFGPGTRLTVT.

J is TRBJ2-1 and V is TRBV5-5; 8 bases fit TRBD2. The CDR3 is made up of 15 amino acids. Germline V lookup: CDR1 SGHKS, CDR2 YYEKEE (reference sequence). V was pared by 4 bases and J by 0 bases, with 3 bases of the junction left unmatched. CDR3 amino acids: CASSDSGTSYNEQFF. The CDR3 bases are TGTGCCAGCAGCGATAGCGGGACCTCCTACAATGAGCAGTTCTTC. The whole variable domain, remainder taken from reference TRBV5-5 and TRBJ2-1, is DAGVTQSPTHLIKTRGQQVTLRCSPISGHKSVSWYQQVLGQGPQFIFQYYEKEERGRGNFPDRFSARQFPNYSSELNVNALLLGDSALYLCASSDSGTSYNEQFFGPGTRLTVL.

This chain uses TRBV5-6 with TRBJ1-4, with TRBD1 matching over 7 bases. The CDR3 contains 19 residues. Trimming at V came to 0 bases and at J to 0 bases, leaving 11 bases not matched to a gene. Germline loops: CDR1 SGHDT, CDR2 YYEEEE. The CDR3 sequence: CASSLATPGQRSTNEKLFF. Written as DNA, the CDR3 is TGTGCCAGCAGCTTGGCCACTCCGGGACAGAGATCAACTAATGAAAAACTGTTTTTT.